The 8 T cell receptor beta chains reported below all come from one sample, sequenced in a study. TCRdb redid the calling of the 5' RACE reads with MiXCR, one entry per CDR3 protein. The table lists over 40,000 distinct CDR3 sequences, approximately 30% of them singletons. Sequencing was performed on tumor-infiltrating memory CD4+ T cells sorted from the breast tumor. Specified subset: memory CD4+ T cells, CD4+CD45RO+CD25-. Source of these receptors: a female donor with breast cancer.

There are many counts of this clonotype. The chain recombines TRBV7-3 with TRBJ2-5; D unclear. Trimming took off 3 bases at V and 1 base at J, with 6 bases between the two ends. This CDR3 is built from 13 residues. The V gene's germline CDR1 is SGHTA and CDR2 FQGTGA. The DNA of the CDR3 is TGTGCCAGCAGCTTGCAGCTCCAAGAGACCCAGTACTTC. Translation: CASSLQLQETQYF.

This clonotype was counted a few times. The rearrangement links TRBV4-3 to TRBJ2-7, with TRBD2 identical over 13 bases. This CDR3 comprises 14 residues. The junction had 4 bases not matched to a gene; V was cut back by 0 bases and J by 11 bases. Germline V gene data show CDR1 as LGHNA and CDR2 as YSLEER. CDR3 amino acids: CASSQDQTSGGKYF. The CDR3 coding sequence is TGCGCCAGCAGCCAAGATCAGACTAGCGGGGGGAAGTACTTC.

This clonotype showed up just a few times. This chain uses TRBV20-1 with TRBJ2-5, with D possibly TRBD2 on 6 matching bases. This CDR3 has 13 amino acids. V lost 3 bases and J 4 bases, leaving 12 bases between the germline ends. Germline V gene sequence: CDR1 DFQATT, CDR2 SNEGSKA (reference sequence). Here the CDR3 DNA reads TGCAGTGCTAGCGGGAGCCGTCGAGAGACCCAGTACTTC. Protein sequence: CSASGSRRETQYF.

This clonotype was found a few times. This chain joins TRBV7-7 and TRBJ2-2; weak D call: TRBD1 (5 bases). The V and J ends lost 5 bases and 4 bases respectively, with 14 bases between them. The CDR3 spans 15 residues. Germline assignment: CDR1 SSHAT and CDR2 FNYEAQ (reference sequence). The CDR3 sequence is CASSAEGVVTGELFF. The CDR3 region has the DNA TGTGCCAGCAGCGCCGAAGGGGTAGTCACCGGGGAGCTGTTTTTT.

J is TRBJ1-1 and V is TRBV7-2; a weak D match, TRBD1 (5 bases). In germline, CDR1 is SGHTA, CDR2 FQGNSA. Trimming shortened V by 0 bases and J by 3 bases, and 17 bases separated the two germline ends. The CDR3 consists of 17 residues. The CDR3 bases are TGTGCCAGCAGCTTAGCGTTTGGGGGGTGGGCGGACACTGAAGCTTTCTTT. Its protein product is CASSLAFGGWADTEAFF.

This clonotype was found many times. The CDR3 sequence: CASSQATGGGEQYF. The CDR3 DNA is TGCGCCAGCAGCCAAGCGACAGGGGGCGGCGAGCAGTACTTC. This chain joins TRBV4-1 and TRBJ2-7; 10 positions agree with TRBD1. Germline V gives CDR1 MGHRA, CDR2 YSYEKL. V lost 1 base, J lost 6 bases, and 3 bases stayed unmatched. The CDR3 has 14 residues.

The V call is TRBV11-1, the J call TRBJ2-7; no clear D. Trimming took off 1 base at V and 2 bases at J, with 9 bases between the two ends. The length of the CDR3 is 14 residues. Germline V lookup: CDR1 SGHAT, CDR2 FQDESV (reference sequence). This CDR3 is CASSLGGPPYEQYF. In DNA form, the CDR3 reads TGTGCCAGCAGCTTAGGAGGCCCGCCCTACGAGCAGTACTTC.

This clonotype was observed a few times. This chain uses TRBV7-3 with TRBJ1-6; D gene uncertain. This CDR3 comprises 13 residues. V shed 5 bases and J shed 7 bases, with 9 bases lying between them. Germline V gives CDR1 SGHTA, CDR2 FQGTGA. The CDR3 nucleotides read TGTGCCAGCAGCCCCCGTCACAATTCACCCCTCCACTTT. Encoded protein: CASSPRHNSPLHF.